A single sample gave rise to the 6 T cell receptor beta chains below, sequenced in a study of blood T cells in healthy people across ages. Using a J-beta primer mix together with a sample-barcoded 5' primer, a second PCR was run for roughly 7 to 12 cycles. TCRdb independently ran MiXCR on the 5' RACE reads; one entry per CDR3 protein. In the table there are 750,000 to 950,000 distinct CDR3 sequences, roughly 25% of which are singletons. This sample was also put to use in a study of T cells of mothers and their children.

The source material was blood. These receptors all come from a boy between 10 and 17 years old in good health.

V is TRBV30 and J is TRBJ2-5, with D perhaps given as TRBD1 or TRBD2 (5 bases each). Germline V CDR1 and CDR2: GTSNPN, SVGIG (reference sequence). The ends were cut back, 5 bases at V and 5 bases at J, with 21 bases in the middle. CDR3 size: 15 residues. CDR3 in amino acids: CAWQNPGRRSETQYF. Written as DNA, the CDR3 is TGTGCCTGGCAGAATCCGGGACGCCGATCGGAGACCCAGTACTTC.

CDR3 amino acids: CASKAGGVDEQFF. In DNA, the CDR3 is TGTGCCAGCAAAGCGGGGGGTGTCGATGAGCAGTTCTTC. The rearrangement uses TRBV4-2 and TRBJ2-5, with 9 bases fitting TRBD2. The J call may be faulty, since TRBJ2-1 better matches the DNA end. Germline V gene data show CDR1 as LGHNA and CDR2 as YNFKEQ. The length of the CDR3 is 13 residues.

This sequence joins TRBV29-1 and TRBJ2-1; weak D call: TRBD1 (6 bases). The CDR3 loop spans 16 amino acids. V was pared by 4 bases and J by 5 bases, with 21 bases between. CDR1 and CDR2 (germline): SQVTM, ANQGSEA. This chain's CDR3 is CSVAAPTGSRDNEQFF. The DNA for the CDR3 is TGCAGCGTTGCGGCCCCAACAGGGAGCCGGGACAATGAGCAGTTCTTC.

V is TRBV7-6 and J is TRBJ1-2, with no clear D. This CDR3 is 13 amino acids long. The V gene's germline CDR1 is SGHVS and CDR2 FNYEAQ. Trimming removed 4 bases from V and 7 bases from J, with 13 bases in between. This CDR3 reads CASSSPRGGGYTF. The CDR3 DNA reads TGTGCCAGCAGCTCCCCGAGAGGCGGTGGCTACACCTTC.

Regarding this clonotype: Its ends do not fully match the called genes, so a read error is possible. V gene TRBV7-7 combines with J gene TRBJ1-4; the match to TRBD1 covers 8 bases. The CDR3 is 16 residues long. CDR1 is SSHAT and CDR2 is FNYEAQ in the germline V gene (reference sequence). CDR3 sequence: CASSLGTGTTSEKLFF. The CDR3 region has the DNA TGTGCCAGCAGCTTAGGGACAGGGACAACTAGTGAAAAACTGTTTTTT. The full variable domain, rest sourced from reference TRBV7-7 and TRBJ1-4, is GAGVSQSPRYKVTKRGQDVTLRCDPISSHATLYWYQQALGQGPEFLTYFNYEAQPDKSGLPSDRFSAERPEGSISTLTIQRTEQRDSAMYRCASSLGTGTTSEKLFFGSGTQLSVL.

The rearrangement links TRBV6-1 to TRBJ2-2; possible D gene TRBD2, 6 bases. This CDR3 spans 14 amino acids. V lost 7 bases and J 4 bases, leaving 13 bases between the germline ends. Germline lookup yields CDR1 MNHNS and CDR2 SASEGT. The DNA for the CDR3 is TGTGCCAGCAACGGGGGAACTCTCACCGGGGAGCTGTTTTTT. Translation: CASNGGTLTGELFF.